These 21 T cell receptor beta chains originate from one sample sequenced in a study of blood T cell repertoires in COVID-19 (dated by TCRdb to 2018 to 2021). Libraries were prepared through the immunoSEQ multiplex PCR assay. TCRdb stores this immuneACCESS table with in-frame sequences only. Part of the clones is absent; in the studies checked, under half of the shortfall reflects unresolved V genes, and no reason is known for the rest. In all, the sample holds about 200,000 clones, and roughly 89% of those were seen once. 5.5% to 8% of the sample is taken by the ten largest. The sequenced material came from peripheral blood. The receptor set was obtained from a man aged 60 to 69 who had recovered from COVID-19.

The J gene is TRBJ2-5, the V gene TRBV7-2; TRBD2 matches 7 bases. With 2 bases clipped from V and 5 bases from J, the junction kept 5 bases outside the gene matches. CDR1 is SGHTA and CDR2 is FQGNSA in the germline V gene. The CDR3 runs to 14 residues. CDR3 sequence reads: CASSLNSGWETQYF. Written as DNA, the CDR3 is TGTGCCAGCAGCTTAAATAGCGGGTGGGAGACCCAGTACTTC.

The V gene is TRBV7-3, the J gene TRBJ2-1; maybe TRBD1 (6 bases). V gave up 5 bases and J gave up 4 bases, with 15 bases separating them. The germline V gene has CDR1 SGHTA and CDR2 FQGTGA. The CDR3 runs 15 residues. The CDR3 DNA is TGTGCCAGCAGCCCACGCCCTCAGGGGTACAATGAGCAGTTCTTC. It yields the protein CASSPRPQGYNEQFF.

The chain couples TRBV19 to TRBJ2-3; D remains unclear. V lost 0 bases, J lost 7 bases, and 8 bases lay in between. The germline gives CDR1 LNHDA, CDR2 SQIVND (reference sequence). The CDR3 consists of 13 residues. DNA for the CDR3: TGTGCCAGTAGTATAGATGGGCAATATACGCAGTATTTT. Translation: CASSIDGQYTQYF.

The rearrangement links TRBV7-9 to TRBJ2-1, with 8 bases lining up with TRBD2. This CDR3 contains 17 residues. J gave up 3 bases and V 1 base, and 8 bases lay outside the gene matches. Germline V gene data show CDR1 as SEHNR and CDR2 as FQNEAQ (reference sequence). CDR3 in amino acids: CASSLGTGRVDYNEQFF. CDR3 bases: TGTGCCAGCAGCTTAGGTACCGGGAGGGTCGACTACAATGAGCAGTTCTTC.

The rearrangement links TRBV6-2 or TRBV6-3 to TRBJ2-1; TRBD2 matches 8 bases. Germline V CDR1 and CDR2: MNHEY, SVGEGT. This CDR3 contains 15 residues. V shed 4 bases and J 8 bases; nucleotides not matched to a gene: 10. This CDR3 reads CASSLTSGPWDEQFF. The CDR3 DNA reads TGTGCCAGCAGTTTAACTAGCGGCCCCTGGGATGAGCAGTTCTTC.

The genes are TRBV24-1 and TRBJ1-1; 11 bases map to TRBD1. The V gene end was trimmed by 9 bases and the J gene end by 5 bases; junction bases not matched to a gene: 4. CDR3 length: 13 residues. Germline V CDR1 and CDR2: KGHDR, SFDVKD. The CDR3, as DNA: TGTGCCACCTTTGGGACAGGGGGGACTGAAGCTTTCTTT. Encoded protein: CATFGTGGTEAFF.

This clone has only one observation. V and J are TRBV6-2 or TRBV6-3 and TRBJ2-7; 8 bases are shared with TRBD1. The CDR3 consists of 14 residues. Losses at the gene ends were 6 bases for V and 0 bases for J; bases not matched to a gene: 4. The germline gives CDR1 MNHEY, CDR2 SVGEGT. CDR3 region: CASSHRGASYEQYF. The CDR3 nucleotides are TGTGCCAGCAGCCACAGGGGGGCCTCCTACGAGCAGTACTTC.

The genes are TRBV19 and TRBJ1-2, with 10 bases fitting TRBD1. Germline CDR1 reads LNHDA; CDR2 reads SQIVND (reference sequence). The CDR3 consists of 15 residues. The V gene end was trimmed by 7 bases and the J gene end by 2 bases; junction bases not matched to a gene: 7. DNA of the CDR3: TGTGCCAGTATCAGGACAGGGGGTGGAAACTATGGCTACACCTTC. Encoded protein: CASIRTGGGNYGYTF.

The J gene is TRBJ1-2, the V gene TRBV29-1; D is unclear. In germline, CDR1 is SQVTM, CDR2 ANQGSEA. Trimming stripped 3 bases from V and 6 bases from J, with 14 bases between. The CDR3 has 13 amino acids. DNA of the CDR3: TGCAGCGTTGATCCCTGGGCAGGCGATGGCTACACCTTC. Residues: CSVDPWAGDGYTF.

This clone was counted once. The chain has TRBV27 and TRBJ2-1, with 9 bases aligning to TRBD1. With 6 bases clipped from V and 10 bases from J, the junction kept 7 bases outside the gene matches. There are 13 residues in the CDR3. Germline-derived CDR1 and CDR2 are MNHEY and SMNVEV (reference sequence). The CDR3 region is CASSSTGGWEQFF. The CDR3 DNA sequence: TGTGCCAGCAGCTCAACAGGGGGCTGGGAGCAGTTCTTC.

CDR3 nucleotide sequence: TGTGCCAGCAGCCAGATTGGTGGGGAGTTCACCGGGGAGCTGTTTTTT. It codes for CASSQIGGEFTGELFF. V usage is TRBV3-1 (or the pseudogene TRBV3-2) and J usage is TRBJ2-2; D is possibly TRBD2 (5 bases). V was clipped by 3 bases and J by 4 bases, with 15 bases between them. From germline, CDR1 is LGHDT and CDR2 YNNKEL (reference sequence). The CDR3 sequence is 16 residues long.

In its sample, this clone was seen a few times. The chain has TRBV6-1 and TRBJ1-3; 7 positions agree with TRBD1. V lost 3 bases, J lost 0 bases, and 8 bases stayed unmatched. This CDR3 spans 17 amino acids. Germline values: CDR1 MNHNS, CDR2 SASEGT. The CDR3 reads CASSDRTGFSSGNTIYF. DNA for the CDR3: TGTGCCAGCAGTGATCGGACAGGTTTTAGCTCTGGAAACACCATATATTTT.

The chain uses TRBV3-1 (or the pseudogene TRBV3-2) and TRBJ1-2, with D maybe TRBD1 (6 bases). Trimming removed 8 bases from V and 4 bases from J, with 11 bases in between. The CDR3 extends over 12 amino acids. Germline V gene sequence: CDR1 LGHDT, CDR2 YNNKEL (reference sequence). Here the CDR3 DNA reads TGTGCCAGCGGGGAGGGGGTCTATGGCTACACCTTC. This gives the protein CASGEGVYGYTF.

The rearrangement joins TRBV7-2 to TRBJ2-3; D is perhaps TRBD1 (6 bases). In germline, CDR1 is SGHTA, CDR2 FQGNSA. The CDR3 covers 14 residues. V lost 4 bases to trimming and J lost 2 bases, with 10 bases between them. This CDR3 is CASSSGDNTDTQYF. The CDR3 DNA sequence: TGTGCCAGCAGCTCCGGGGACAACACAGATACGCAGTATTTT.

V gene TRBV18 combines with J gene TRBJ1-2; 12 bases map to TRBD1. The CDR3 is 17 amino acids. CDR1 and CDR2 from the germline V gene are KGHSH and LQKENI. Germline trimming cut 6 bases from V and 4 bases from J; bases unmatched to any gene: 12. The chain's CDR3 is CASSVTSGQGASYGYTF. In DNA form, the CDR3 reads TGTGCCAGCTCTGTGACATCGGGACAGGGGGCCTCCTATGGCTACACCTTC.

The chain links TRBV25-1 to TRBJ2-5, with D tentatively TRBD1 (5 bases). This CDR3 comprises 14 residues. V lost 5 bases and J lost 1, with 11 bases in between. CDR1 is MGHDK, CDR2 SYGVNS, per germline. CDR3 DNA sequence: TGTGCCAGCAGTAGGTTGGGGCCCCAAGAGACCCAGTACTTC. Protein product: CASSRLGPQETQYF. Full variable domain (rest looked up from reference TRBV25-1 and TRBJ2-5): EADIYQTPRYLVIGTGKKITLECSQTMGHDKMYWYQQDPGMELHLIHYSYGVNSTEKGDLSSESTVSRIRTEHFPLTLESARPSHTSQYLCASSRLGPQETQYFGPGTRLLVL.

The V gene is TRBV7-2, the J gene TRBJ2-7; 7 bases agree with TRBD2. CDR3 length: 13 amino acids. Per germline, CDR1 SGHTA and CDR2 FQGNSA. Unmatched junction bases numbered 5, after V lost 5 bases and J lost 4 bases. CDR3 in DNA: TGTGCCAGCAGCGGGAGGGTCGGGTACGAGCAGTACTTC. This translates into CASSGRVGYEQYF.

The chain carries TRBV28 and TRBJ1-2, with D maybe TRBD1 (6 bases). Germline V gene sequence: CDR1 MDHEN, CDR2 SYDVKM. The CDR3 spans 14 residues. V lost 5 bases, J lost 6 bases, and 16 bases lay in between. CDR3 nucleotides: TGTGCCAGCAGTATGGGGGGGCTCGGTAATGGCTACACCTTC. Its translation: CASSMGGLGNGYTF.

The V and J genes are TRBV7-9 and TRBJ1-5, with a possible D match to TRBD1 (5 bases). The germline V gene encodes CDR1 SEHNR and CDR2 FQNEAQ (reference sequence). This CDR3 spans 12 amino acids. The V end was cut by 5 bases, the J end by 9 bases, with 11 bases between. The CDR3 sequence is CASSKDKMPQHF. The CDR3 DNA sequence: TGTGCCAGCAGCAAGGACAAAATGCCCCAGCATTTT.

The gene calls are TRBV6-5 and TRBJ1-2; TRBD1 agrees at 7 bases. The germline gives CDR1 MNHEY, CDR2 SVGAGI. Trimming at V came to 5 bases and at J to 3 bases, leaving 3 bases not matched to a gene. CDR3 length: 13 residues. The CDR3 coding sequence is TGTGCCAGCAGTCCGGGACAGCACTATGGCTACACCTTC. This gives the protein CASSPGQHYGYTF.

This chain uses TRBV28 with TRBJ1-2, with D unresolved. V was trimmed by 6 bases and J by 4 bases, leaving 6 bases between them. This CDR3 has 11 amino acids. Germline loops: CDR1 MDHEN, CDR2 SYDVKM. The CDR3 coding sequence is TGTGCCAGCAGCCTCAGCTATGGCTACACCTTC. Protein: CASSLSYGYTF.